This entry lists 16 T cell receptor beta chains sequenced from one sample in a study of cytomegalovirus exposure and HLA in healthy donors. The study ran its PCR with 60 Vbeta and 13 Jbeta primers. Generated by immunoSEQ multiplex PCR, the TCRdb table keeps only in-frame clones and is missing some. This table has about 270,000 clones, about nine tenths appearing once. Material for sequencing was PBMCs. These receptors were taken from a middle-aged man in good health and CMV-seropositive.

V and J are TRBV5-6 and TRBJ2-7; D is perhaps TRBD1 (6 bases). The V end lost 0 bases, the J end lost 7 bases, and 17 bases lay between the germline ends. The germline gives CDR1 SGHDT, CDR2 YYEEEE. The CDR3 runs to 15 residues. CDR3 coding DNA: TGTGCCAGCAGCTTGGTGGGCAGGGGCTTCGGAGAGCAGTACTTC. This encodes CASSLVGRGFGEQYF.

The V and J genes are TRBV7-2 and TRBJ1-5, with D maybe TRBD1 (5 bases). This CDR3 has 17 residues. With 1 base removed from V and 4 bases from J, the gap between germline ends came to 17 bases. Germline V gene lookup returns CDR1 SGHTA and CDR2 FQGNSA. CDR3 in amino acids: CASSLVTGQKGNQPQHF. CDR3 DNA: TGTGCCAGCAGCTTAGTTACAGGACAAAAAGGGAATCAGCCCCAGCATTTT.

The chain has TRBV2 and TRBJ2-5; 9 nucleotides match TRBD1. The end of the DNA fits TRBJ2-7 better, so the J call may be wrong. The germline CDR1 and CDR2 sequences are SNHLY and FYNNEI. The CDR3 totals 15 residues. The CDR3 reads CASSEGTGVSYEQYF. DNA for the CDR3: TGTGCCAGCAGTGAAGGGACAGGGGTCTCCTACGAGCAGTACTTC.

The chain employs TRBV6-6 and TRBJ1-5, with TRBD1 matching over 9 bases. V lost 8 bases, J lost 3 bases, and 5 bases stayed unmatched. The CDR3 runs to 14 residues. Germline assignment: CDR1 MNHNY and CDR2 SVGAGI (reference sequence). The CDR3 loop reads CASFQQGANQPQHF. CDR3 sequence (DNA): TGTGCCAGCTTCCAACAGGGGGCCAATCAGCCCCAGCATTTT.

The rearrangement joins TRBV30 to TRBJ1-2; D remains unclear. V lost 0 bases and J 4 bases, leaving 9 bases between the germline ends. CDR3 length: 13 amino acids. The germline CDR1 and CDR2 sequences are GTSNPN and SVGIG (reference sequence). The CDR3 protein is CAWSVRRSYGYTF. The CDR3 bases are TGTGCCTGGAGTGTACGCCGGAGCTATGGCTACACCTTC.

V is TRBV5-1 and J is TRBJ2-7, with 7 bases identical to TRBD2. V was pared by 6 bases and J by 2 bases, with 8 bases of the junction left unmatched. The germline V gene encodes CDR1 SGHRS and CDR2 YFSETQ. CDR3 length: 14 residues. This CDR3 is CASKAGGSAYEQYF. The CDR3 bases are TGCGCCAGCAAAGCGGGCGGGAGTGCCTACGAGCAGTACTTC.

Worth noting for this clone: The same CDR3 also results from other DNA sequences found in this sample. The J gene is TRBJ2-1, the V gene TRBV6-1; 13 nucleotides agree with TRBD2. This CDR3 has 15 residues. Germline trimming cut 6 bases from V and 4 bases from J; bases unmatched to any gene: 3. The germline gives CDR1 MNHNS, CDR2 SASEGT. CDR3 DNA sequence: TGTGCCAGCAGCGAACTAGCGGGAGGGTACAATGAGCAGTTCTTC. Translating gives CASSELAGGYNEQFF.

CDR3 nucleotides: TGTGCCAGCAGCTTAAAAAAAACGGGAGGTCCTGAGACCCAGTACTTC. This sequence encodes CASSLKKTGGPETQYF. The chain has TRBV7-9 and TRBJ2-5; TRBD2 aligns across 7 bases. This CDR3 has 16 residues. Losses at the gene ends were 2 bases for V and 5 bases for J; bases not matched to a gene: 11. From germline, CDR1 is SEHNR and CDR2 FQNEAQ (reference sequence).

This rearrangement joins TRBV9 to TRBJ2-1; 11 bases map to TRBD2. The V segment lost 0 bases and the J segment 10 bases; nucleotides outside the gene matches: 3. The V gene's germline CDR1 is SGDLS and CDR2 YYNGEE. This CDR3 has 14 amino acids. As DNA, the CDR3 is TGTGCCAGCAGCGTAGAACTAGCGGGAGAGGAGCAGTTCTTC. Translating gives CASSVELAGEEQFF.

This rearrangement joins TRBV2 to TRBJ2-1; 9 bases agree with TRBD2. CDR3 length: 15 residues. Germline V gives CDR1 SNHLY, CDR2 FYNNEI. Unmatched junction bases numbered 10, after V lost 4 bases and J lost 9 bases. The CDR3 here is CASSGVAGEGSEQFF. The CDR3 nucleotides read TGTGCCAGCAGTGGCGTAGCGGGAGAGGGTAGTGAGCAGTTCTTC.

CDR3 loop: CANDPGLARTGELFF. The CDR3 region has the DNA TGTGCCAACGACCCGGGACTAGCGAGGACCGGGGAGCTGTTTTTT. J is TRBJ2-2 and V is TRBV7-2; the match to TRBD2 covers 10 bases. This CDR3 contains 15 residues. The trim removed 10 bases at V and 5 bases at J, leaving 10 bases unmatched. Germline V gives CDR1 SGHTA, CDR2 FQGNSA.

The rearrangement links TRBV30 to TRBJ2-7, with D possibly being TRBD2 (6 bases). Trimming cost V 4 bases and J 2 bases, with 15 bases left between them. The CDR3 has 14 residues. Germline assignment: CDR1 GTSNPN and CDR2 SVGIG (reference sequence). The CDR3 nucleotides read TGTGCCTGGAAGTGGGGGGTTGGGGCCTACGAGCAGTACTTC. Its translation: CAWKWGVGAYEQYF.

This clone was picked up one time. The gene calls are TRBV19 and TRBJ2-1; a possible D gene is TRBD2 (5 bases). The CDR3 is 14 amino acids. V gave up 0 bases and J gave up 7 bases, with 10 bases separating them. Germline-derived CDR1 and CDR2 are LNHDA and SQIVND (reference sequence). The CDR3 sequence is CASSIDLSGNEQFF. Here the CDR3 DNA reads TGTGCCAGTAGTATAGACCTTTCGGGGAATGAGCAGTTCTTC.

The chain uses TRBV19 and TRBJ2-2; TRBD2 aligns across 12 bases. This CDR3 has 17 amino acids. V was pared by 6 bases and J by 2 bases, with 7 bases of the junction left unmatched. Germline V gene lookup returns CDR1 LNHDA and CDR2 SQIVND (reference sequence). The CDR3 DNA is TGTGCCAGTAGCCTCACTAGCGGGAGGATAAACACCGGGGAGCTGTTTTTT. It yields the protein CASSLTSGRINTGELFF.

The CDR3 sequence: CASSIGTGIFSYEQYF. CDR3 coding DNA: TGTGCCAGTAGTATAGGTACCGGGATCTTCTCCTACGAGCAGTACTTC. V usage is TRBV19 and J usage is TRBJ2-7, with D maybe TRBD2 (5 bases). The germline CDR1 and CDR2 sequences are LNHDA and SQIVND (reference sequence). CDR3 length equals 16 residues. Trimming removed 1 base from V and 0 bases from J, with 13 bases in between.

V gene TRBV29-1 combines with J gene TRBJ1-1; the D is unclear. Germline V CDR1 and CDR2: SQVTM, ANQGSEA. The CDR3 contains 10 residues. V lost 7 bases to trimming and J lost 7 bases, with 10 bases between them. The CDR3 reads CSATLGEAFF. The CDR3 nucleotides are TGCAGCGCTACCCTCGGTGAAGCTTTCTTT.